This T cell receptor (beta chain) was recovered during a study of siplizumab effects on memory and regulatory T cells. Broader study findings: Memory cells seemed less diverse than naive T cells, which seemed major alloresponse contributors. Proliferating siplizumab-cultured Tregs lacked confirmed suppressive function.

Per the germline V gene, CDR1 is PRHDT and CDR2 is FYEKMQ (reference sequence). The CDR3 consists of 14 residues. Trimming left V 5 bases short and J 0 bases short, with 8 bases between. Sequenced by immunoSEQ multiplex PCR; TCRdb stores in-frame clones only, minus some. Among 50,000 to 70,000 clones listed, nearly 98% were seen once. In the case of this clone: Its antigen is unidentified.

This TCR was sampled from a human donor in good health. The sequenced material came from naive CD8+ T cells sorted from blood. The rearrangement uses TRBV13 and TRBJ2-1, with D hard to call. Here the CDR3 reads CASSQRDSYNEQFF. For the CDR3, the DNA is TGTGCCAGCAGCCAAAGGGACTCCTACAATGAGCAGTTCTTC.